This entry lists 6 T cell receptor beta chains sequenced from one sample in a study of blood T cell repertoires in COVID-19 (dated by TCRdb to about 2020). Library preparation used the immunoSEQ multiplex PCR assay. As stored in TCRdb, this immuneACCESS dataset retains in-frame rearrangements with V and J assigned. A fraction of the clones does not appear; measured against another copy, unresolved V genes explain less than half of the discrepancy, and the remainder lacks a known reason. Across this sample there are about 100,000 clones, with roughly nine tenths seen only once. Clones ranked in the top ten supply over 7% of the sample. Specimen: peripheral blood. The receptors originated from a man aged 30-40 years in a cohort sampled during active COVID-19.

The V call is TRBV6-5, the J call TRBJ1-2; D not certain. V dropped 6 bases and J dropped 2 bases, with 16 bases sitting between them. Germline CDR1 is MNHEY and CDR2 is SVGAGI. The CDR3 runs to 15 residues. This chain's CDR3 is CASRATVQINYGYTF. The CDR3 region has the DNA TGTGCCAGCAGGGCCACAGTCCAAATCAACTATGGCTACACCTTC.

This sequence joins TRBV5-6 and TRBJ2-1, with a tentative D call TRBD2 (6 bases). This CDR3 has 16 amino acids. Trimming left V 4 bases short and J 3 bases short, with 17 bases between. Germline CDR1 SGHDT, CDR2 YYEEEE. CDR3 region: CASSRKTSMSYNEQFF. The CDR3 nucleotides read TGTGCCAGCAGCCGCAAAACTAGCATGAGCTACAATGAGCAGTTCTTC.

The chain has TRBV6-6 and TRBJ2-7; 10 nucleotides align to TRBD1. Germline loops: CDR1 MNHNY, CDR2 SVGAGI (reference sequence). The length of the CDR3 is 14 residues. V lost 2 bases and J lost 3; bases outside the gene matches: 1. The CDR3 spells CASSYGDRGYEQYF. The CDR3 DNA reads as TGTGCCAGCAGTTACGGGGACAGGGGCTACGAGCAGTACTTC.

The chain carries TRBV7-6 and TRBJ2-1, with D unresolved. The CDR3 is 17 amino acids. Germline-derived CDR1 and CDR2 are SGHVS and FNYEAQ. V was cut by 0 bases and J by 0 bases, with 12 bases left in between. The CDR3 region is CASSLAAWASSYNEQFF. CDR3 DNA sequence: TGTGCCAGCAGCTTAGCGGCGTGGGCGAGCTCCTACAATGAGCAGTTCTTC.

The V gene is TRBV3-1 (or the pseudogene TRBV3-2), the J gene TRBJ1-2; D call uncertain. The CDR3 is 15 amino acids. Germline CDR1 and CDR2: LGHDT and YNNKEL (reference sequence). The V and J ends lost 2 bases and 8 bases respectively, with 18 bases between them. The chain's CDR3 is CASSQRSWGVIGYTF. Here the CDR3 DNA reads TGTGCCAGCAGCCAACGTTCGTGGGGAGTCATCGGCTACACCTTC.

This CDR3 reads CASSLRSSGTSSEQFF. The CDR3 DNA sequence: TGCGCCAGCAGCTTACGCTCATCTGGGACTAGCAGTGAGCAGTTCTTC. The chain is built from TRBV5-1 and TRBJ2-1; 9 bases match TRBD2. The CDR3 spans 16 residues. V shed 2 bases, J shed 9 bases, and the junction held 12 bases outside the gene matches. Germline V gene sequence: CDR1 SGHRS, CDR2 YFSETQ.